Below are 6 T cell receptor beta chains sequenced from a single sample in a study of OX40 agonist ivuxolimab in advanced cancers. Using immunoSEQ multiplex PCR, the repertoire was profiled, and TCRdb retains in-frame clones only, with some absent. The sample includes some 97,000 clones, 90% of them seen just once. The sample in question was CD4+ or CD8+ T cells sorted from blood, obtained in a trial of the OX40 agonist ivuxolimab. Receptors originate from an adult with an advanced solid tumor such as melanoma, head and neck, liver or kidney cancer.

The chain links TRBV7-9 to TRBJ2-5; 11 nucleotides match TRBD2. This CDR3 region has 16 residues. V gave up 4 bases and J gave up 3 bases; unmatched junction bases: 7. Germline CDR1 SEHNR, CDR2 FQNEAQ (reference sequence). CDR3 bases: TGTGCCAGCAGCTACGGACTAGCGGGCGCCAAAGAGACCCAGTACTTC. It specifies CASSYGLAGAKETQYF.

The rearrangement uses TRBV10-3 and TRBJ1-5; TRBD1 might be the D (5 bases). The CDR3 extends over 15 amino acids. The V gene's germline CDR1 is ENHRY and CDR2 SYGVKD. The V end was cut by 2 bases, the J end by 4 bases, with 12 bases between. In nucleotides, the CDR3 is TGTGCCATCAGTGAGGGGGGGACGGTTAATCAGCCCCAGCATTTT. Translating gives CAISEGGTVNQPQHF.

The rearrangement uses TRBV19 and TRBJ2-1, with unresolved D. The V end lost 3 bases, the J end lost 6 bases, and 9 bases lay between the germline ends. The CDR3 contains 13 residues. In germline, CDR1 is LNHDA, CDR2 SQIVND (reference sequence). CDR3 coding DNA: TGTGCCAGTAGTATGGTGGGAATCAATGAGCAGTTCTTC. Translated: CASSMVGINEQFF.

This chain uses TRBV12-5 with TRBJ2-2, with D maybe TRBD1 (6 bases). Trimming cost V 3 bases and J 6 bases, with 14 bases left between them. CDR1 and CDR2 from the germline V gene are LGHNT and FRNRAP. The CDR3 covers 15 residues. CDR3 nucleotides: TGTGCTAGTGGTTTATTGACAGGTCGTGCCGGGGAGCTGTTTTTT. This codes for CASGLLTGRAGELFF.

The sample holds a few counts of this clone. The rearrangement uses TRBV30 and TRBJ1-2; no clear D. In germline, CDR1 is GTSNPN, CDR2 SVGIG (reference sequence). V was pared by 5 bases and J by 3 bases, with 10 bases between. The CDR3 is 12 residues long. CDR3 protein: CAWQASYYGYTF. The DNA of the CDR3 is TGTGCCTGGCAGGCTTCCTACTATGGCTACACCTTC.

This clone came up a few times. The chain couples TRBV4-1 to TRBJ1-6; the match to TRBD1 covers 7 bases. This CDR3 contains 19 residues. V lost 2 bases, J lost 0 bases, and 10 bases stayed unmatched. CDR1 and CDR2 (germline): MGHRA, YSYEKL. CDR3 in DNA: TGCGCCAGCAGCCAAACAAATCCGGGACAGTTCTCCTATAATTCACCCCTCCACTTT. Translating it yields CASSQTNPGQFSYNSPLHF.